These 13 T cell receptor beta chains came from one sample sequenced in a study of CD8+CD57+ T cells in acquired aplastic anemia. Profiling of TCR beta VDJ combinations and CDR3 sequences used genomic DNA as template. MiXCR, applied by TCRdb to the reads, yields one record per CDR3 protein. The repertoire consists of 150,000 to 200,000 distinct CDR3 sequences, with about three fifths occurring once and the leading ten covering 45% to 50%. Sequenced: sorted CD4+, CD8+, or CD8+CD57+ T cells (not recorded which) from PBMCs. All receptors derive from a human donor in good health.

The rearrangement uses TRBV29-1 and TRBJ1-2; D unresolved. The CDR3 loop spans 11 amino acids. Germline V gene sequence: CDR1 SQVTM, CDR2 ANQGSEA. The germline V and J ends were trimmed by 4 bases and 2 bases, with 5 bases remaining between them. CDR3 coding DNA: TGCAGCGTTGGGAGCAACTATGGCTACACCTTC. Translated: CSVGSNYGYTF.

V usage is TRBV7-2 and J usage is TRBJ2-7; D uncertain. The V and J ends lost 5 bases and 3 bases respectively, with 11 bases between them. This CDR3 has 13 amino acids. Per the germline V gene, CDR1 is SGHTA and CDR2 is FQGNSA. CDR3 nucleotide sequence: TGTGCCAGCAGCACGATCAGGTACTACGAGCAGTACTTC. It specifies CASSTIRYYEQYF.

This clonotype showed up many times. The chain is built from TRBV19 and TRBJ2-7; possibly TRBD1 for D (6 bases). There are 13 residues in the CDR3. CDR1 is LNHDA and CDR2 is SQIVND in the germline V gene (reference sequence). V lost 3 bases to trimming and J lost 1 base, with 7 bases between them. This CDR3 reads CASSMTGSYEQYF. CDR3 DNA: TGTGCCAGTAGTATGACAGGATCCTACGAGCAGTACTTC. The whole variable domain, filled in from reference TRBV19 and TRBJ2-7, reads DGGITQSPKYLFRKEGQNVTLSCEQNLNHDAMYWYRQDPGQGLRLIYYSQIVNDFQKGDIAEGYSVSREKKESFPLTVTSAQKNPTAFYLCASSMTGSYEQYFGPGTRLTVT.

The chain joins TRBV19 to TRBJ1-1; unclear D gene. V lost 7 bases and J 0 bases, leaving 9 bases between the germline ends. The germline V gene encodes CDR1 LNHDA and CDR2 SQIVND (reference sequence). This CDR3 contains 13 residues. The chain's CDR3 is CASNWNMNTEAFF. CDR3 bases: TGTGCCAGTAATTGGAACATGAACACTGAAGCTTTCTTT.

This clonotype turned up a few times. The chain carries TRBV7-8 and TRBJ1-3; TRBD1 is a possible D gene (6 bases). The V end lost 0 bases, the J end lost 8 bases, and 14 bases lay between the germline ends. Germline values: CDR1 SGHVS, CDR2 FQNEAQ. This CDR3 contains 15 residues. CDR3 sequence reads: CASSLAFTGYYTIYF. CDR3 DNA sequence: TGTGCCAGCAGCTTAGCGTTCACAGGGTACTACACCATATATTTT.

J is TRBJ1-4 and V is TRBV12-3 or TRBV12-4, with a tentative D call TRBD1 (5 bases). V was shortened by 4 bases and J by 6 bases, with 12 bases between the two germline ends. The CDR3 sequence is 14 residues long. Written as DNA, the CDR3 is TGTGCCAGCAGTTCAGGGTATCGGGATGAAAAACTGTTTTTT. Residues: CASSSGYRDEKLFF.

This clonotype was picked up many times. V gene TRBV20-1 combines with J gene TRBJ2-1, with TRBD2 matching over 9 bases. The CDR3 extends over 13 amino acids. CDR1 is DFQATT and CDR2 is SNEGSKA in the germline V gene (reference sequence). The V segment lost 2 bases and the J segment 5 bases; nucleotides outside the gene matches: 1. The DNA for the CDR3 is TGCAGTGCTAGACTAGCGGGAAACAATGAGCAGTTCTTC. Protein product: CSARLAGNNEQFF.

This clonotype was counted ten times or more. The rearrangement joins TRBV29-1 to TRBJ2-5, with 12 bases lining up with TRBD1. In germline, CDR1 is SQVTM, CDR2 ANQGSEA. V lost 4 bases, J lost 4 bases, and 4 bases stayed unmatched. The CDR3 spans 14 residues. The CDR3 sequence: CSVGGTGGRETQYF. The CDR3 bases are TGCAGCGTTGGGGGGACAGGGGGCCGAGAGACCCAGTACTTC.

The chain employs TRBV7-2 and TRBJ1-6, with 9 nucleotides matching TRBD1. The length of the CDR3 is 15 residues. Trimming cost V 2 bases and J 7 bases; bases outside gene matches: 3. In germline, CDR1 is SGHTA, CDR2 FQGNSA. The CDR3 DNA reads TGTGCCAGCAGCTTAACCGGGACAGGGAATTCACCCCTCCACTTT. This encodes CASSLTGTGNSPLHF.

V and J are TRBV14 and TRBJ2-1; D remains unclear. This CDR3 has 13 residues. Germline V CDR1 and CDR2: SGHDN, FVKESK. Trimming stripped 0 bases from V and 8 bases from J, with 8 bases between. CDR3 nucleotides: TGTGCCAGCAGCCAAGATCGTTTACATGAGCAGTTCTTC. It yields the protein CASSQDRLHEQFF.

Notes on this clonotype: The junction departs from the called germline gene at one end, perhaps through a read error. The CDR3 spells CASSEGNLWEQASF. The CDR3 bases are TGCGCCAGCAGTGAGGGGAATCTATGGGAACAAGCTTCCTTT. The chain couples TRBV10-2 to TRBJ1-1; D unclear. The germline V gene encodes CDR1 WSHSY and CDR2 SAAADI. The CDR3 is made up of 14 amino acids.

This chain joins TRBV20-1 and TRBJ1-1; D unclear. The CDR3 runs 13 residues. The germline V and J ends were trimmed by 2 bases and 4 bases, with 11 bases remaining between them. Germline CDR1 reads DFQATT; CDR2 reads SNEGSKA (reference sequence). The CDR3 sequence: CSARSGFGTEAFF. CDR3 DNA: TGCAGTGCTAGATCCGGGTTCGGCACTGAAGCTTTCTTT.

This rearrangement joins TRBV2 to TRBJ1-3, with D uncertain. Trimming shortened V by 8 bases and J by 3 bases, and 11 bases separated the two germline ends. The germline CDR1 and CDR2 sequences are SNHLY and FYNNEI. The CDR3 covers 13 residues. CDR3 bases: TGTGCCAGCGGCCATGGGAATGGAAACACCATATATTTT. It codes for CASGHGNGNTIYF.